This TCR beta chain originates from a study of CD8 T cells in ankylosing spondylitis. Broader study findings: About eight highly homologous variants made up a TCR beta motif that seemed to typify ankylosing spondylitis blood.

After removal of 1 base from V and 8 bases from J, the junction contained 7 bases not matched to a gene. Germline V gives CDR1 KGHDR, CDR2 SFDVKD. The CDR3 covers 16 residues. From the 5' RACE reads, TCRdb called clonotypes with MiXCR, one entry per CDR3 protein. The data show around 450,000 distinct CDR3 sequences, around 26% seen once. This clonotype was seen a few times. Its target is unknown. This chain connects TRBV24-1 to TRBJ2-1; 10 bases align to TRBD1. This sequence was found in a male donor with ankylosing spondylitis. Sequencing was performed on blood, either unsorted or a sorted T cell fraction (not recorded which). CDR3 in amino acids: CATSDLGTGDFDEQFF. The CDR3 DNA reads TGTGCCACCAGTGATTTAGGGACAGGGGACTTCGATGAGCAGTTCTTC.